A selection of T cell receptor beta chains follows, all from one sample in a study of T cell responses to AZD1222 COVID-19 vaccine. The assay was immunoSEQ multiplex PCR, and TCRdb's table has in-frame clones only and misses some. The data show 110,000 to 150,000 clones, about 91% seen once. The sequencing used peripheral blood, collected on day 0 of AZD1222 vaccination. The receptors derive from an adult in good health. The CDR3 runs from the conserved cysteine through the conserved F or W. A D gene is named only where the DNA matches it firmly. Rows may omit the clone size; those that give it use once, few, many or a size class.

cdr3_length: 14; d_call: -; j_call: TRBJ1-5; clone_size: -; v_call: TRBV28; cdr3_aa: CASSPPGLEQPQHF; cdr3_nt: TGTGCCAGCAGTCCCCCAGGGCTGGAACAGCCCCAGCATTTT
cdr3_length: 17; d_call: TRBD1; j_call: TRBJ1-2; clone_size: once; v_call: TRBV5-4; cdr3_aa: CASSLGGQGANIRSYTF; cdr3_nt: TGTGCCAGCAGCTTGGGGGGACAGGGGGCGAATATTCGGAGCTACACCTTC
cdr3_length: 16; d_call: TRBD1; j_call: TRBJ1-5; clone_size: -; v_call: TRBV4-1; cdr3_aa: CASSPGQGPGNQPQHF; cdr3_nt: TGCGCCAGCAGTCCCGGACAGGGTCCTGGCAATCAGCCCCAGCATTTT
cdr3_length: 11; d_call: -; j_call: TRBJ1-4; clone_size: -; v_call: TRBV30; cdr3_aa: CAWSVAEKLFF; cdr3_nt: TGTGCCTGGAGTGTCGCCGAAAAACTGTTTTTT
cdr3_length: 15; d_call: -; j_call: TRBJ1-1; clone_size: -; v_call: TRBV11-2; cdr3_aa: CASSFVTPRGTEAFF; cdr3_nt: TGTGCCAGCAGCTTTGTTACACCGAGGGGGACTGAAGCTTTCTTT
cdr3_length: 14; d_call: TRBD1; j_call: TRBJ2-1; clone_size: -; v_call: TRBV30; cdr3_aa: CAWSWGQGANEQFF; cdr3_nt: TGTGCCTGGAGTTGGGGACAGGGGGCAAATGAGCAGTTCTTC
cdr3_length: 11; d_call: -; j_call: TRBJ1-2; clone_size: -; v_call: TRBV29-1; cdr3_aa: CSVGWADGYTF; cdr3_nt: TGCAGCGTTGGATGGGCGGATGGCTACACCTTC
cdr3_length: 11; d_call: -; j_call: TRBJ2-1; clone_size: -; v_call: TRBV30; cdr3_aa: CAWLFGNEQFF; cdr3_nt: TGTGCCTGGCTATTTGGCAATGAGCAGTTCTTC
cdr3_length: 14; d_call: -; j_call: TRBJ2-2; clone_size: once; v_call: TRBV27; cdr3_aa: CASSLSGRTGELFF; cdr3_nt: TGTGCCAGCAGTTTGTCCGGGCGCACCGGGGAGCTGTTTTTT
cdr3_length: 15; d_call: -; j_call: TRBJ2-2; clone_size: -; v_call: TRBV27; cdr3_aa: CASSLGRSSTGELFF; cdr3_nt: TGTGCCAGCAGTTTGGGGAGGTCCTCCACCGGGGAGCTGTTTTTT
cdr3_length: 16; d_call: TRBD1; j_call: TRBJ2-2; clone_size: -; v_call: TRBV18; cdr3_aa: CASSPPEQGYTGELFF; cdr3_nt: TGTGCCAGCTCACCACCGGAACAGGGGTACACCGGGGAGCTGTTTTTT
cdr3_length: 15; d_call: -; j_call: TRBJ2-7; clone_size: -; v_call: TRBV4-1; cdr3_aa: CASSQERRAPGEQYF; cdr3_nt: TGCGCCAGCAGCCAAGAAAGGAGGGCCCCGGGCGAGCAGTACTTC
cdr3_length: 14; d_call: -; j_call: TRBJ2-7; clone_size: -; v_call: TRBV9; cdr3_aa: CASSVELVAYEQYF; cdr3_nt: TGTGCCAGCAGCGTAGAACTAGTCGCCTACGAGCAGTACTTC
cdr3_length: 16; d_call: -; j_call: TRBJ1-4; clone_size: few; v_call: TRBV4-1; cdr3_aa: CASSQAEVATNEKLFF; cdr3_nt: TGCGCCAGCAGCCAAGCTGAGGTTGCAACTAATGAAAAACTGTTTTTT
cdr3_length: 13; d_call: -; j_call: TRBJ1-6; clone_size: once; v_call: TRBV6-4; cdr3_aa: CASSDWMDSPLHF; cdr3_nt: TGTGCCAGCAGTGACTGGATGGATTCACCCCTCCACTTT
cdr3_length: 15; d_call: -; j_call: TRBJ1-5; clone_size: -; v_call: TRBV19; cdr3_aa: CASSIGGTVGQPQHF; cdr3_nt: TGTGCCAGTAGTATCGGGGGTACGGTTGGACAGCCCCAGCATTTT
cdr3_length: 18; d_call: -; j_call: TRBJ1-4; clone_size: -; v_call: TRBV4-1; cdr3_aa: CASSQDLYRGGTNEKLFF; cdr3_nt: TGCGCCAGCAGCCAAGATCTATATCGGGGGGGAACTAATGAAAAACTGTTTTTT
cdr3_length: 12; d_call: -; j_call: TRBJ1-2; clone_size: once; v_call: TRBV2; cdr3_aa: CASRRTESGYTF; cdr3_nt: TGTGCCAGCAGGAGGACCGAGAGTGGCTACACCTTC
cdr3_length: 14; d_call: TRBD1; j_call: TRBJ2-7; clone_size: -; v_call: TRBV5-6; cdr3_aa: CASSWGQTHYEQYF; cdr3_nt: TGTGCCAGCAGCTGGGGACAGACTCACTACGAGCAGTACTTC
cdr3_length: 15; d_call: -; j_call: TRBJ2-1; clone_size: -; v_call: TRBV19; cdr3_aa: CASSFSRGNNNEQFF; cdr3_nt: TGTGCCAGTAGTTTCTCTAGAGGCAACAACAATGAGCAGTTCTTC
cdr3_length: 15; d_call: -; j_call: TRBJ2-1; clone_size: -; v_call: TRBV9; cdr3_aa: CASSARGTTYNEQFF; cdr3_nt: TGTGCCAGCAGCGCTAGGGGCACAACCTACAATGAGCAGTTCTTC
cdr3_length: 13; d_call: -; j_call: TRBJ1-2; clone_size: -; v_call: TRBV7-6; cdr3_aa: CASSLNRAEGYTF; cdr3_nt: TGTGCCAGCAGCTTAAACAGGGCCGAGGGCTACACCTTC
cdr3_length: 15; d_call: TRBD1; j_call: TRBJ1-2; clone_size: -; v_call: TRBV28; cdr3_aa: CASSLRQGANYGYTF; cdr3_nt: TGTGCCAGCAGTTTACGACAGGGGGCGAACTATGGCTACACCTTC
cdr3_length: 13; d_call: -; j_call: TRBJ1-3; clone_size: once; v_call: TRBV27; cdr3_aa: CASSTLSGNTIYF; cdr3_nt: TGTGCCAGCAGTACCCTCTCTGGAAACACCATATATTTT
cdr3_length: 15; d_call: TRBD2; j_call: TRBJ2-1; clone_size: few; v_call: TRBV28; cdr3_aa: CASSLGLAGVREQFF; cdr3_nt: TGTGCCAGCAGTTTAGGGCTAGCGGGAGTGCGCGAGCAGTTCTTC
cdr3_length: 11; d_call: TRBD1; j_call: TRBJ1-3; clone_size: -; v_call: TRBV7-9; cdr3_aa: CASRPPGQKYF; cdr3_nt: TGTGCCAGCAGGCCTCCGGGACAGAAATATTTT
cdr3_length: 16; d_call: TRBD2; j_call: TRBJ2-3; clone_size: few; v_call: TRBV6-4; cdr3_aa: CASSDRAGDNTDTQYF; cdr3_nt: TGTGCCAGCAGTGATCGAGCGGGAGATAATACAGATACGCAGTATTTT
cdr3_length: 13; d_call: TRBD2; j_call: TRBJ2-1; clone_size: -; v_call: TRBV4-1; cdr3_aa: CASTGGGYNEQFF; cdr3_nt: TGCGCCAGCACCGGGGGAGGGTACAATGAGCAGTTCTTC
cdr3_length: 13; d_call: -; j_call: TRBJ1-2; clone_size: -; v_call: TRBV27; cdr3_aa: CASSFRENYGYTF; cdr3_nt: TGTGCCAGCAGTTTTAGGGAGAACTATGGCTACACCTTC
cdr3_length: 14; d_call: -; j_call: TRBJ1-6; clone_size: -; v_call: TRBV6-2/TRBV6-3; cdr3_aa: CASSRSGRNSPLHF; cdr3_nt: TGTGCCAGCAGCCGATCGGGCAGGAATTCACCCCTCCACTTT
cdr3_length: 14; d_call: TRBD2; j_call: TRBJ2-2; clone_size: -; v_call: TRBV5-6; cdr3_aa: CASSRRESGGELFF; cdr3_nt: TGTGCCAGCAGCCGGCGGGAGAGCGGCGGGGAGCTGTTTTTT
cdr3_length: 13; d_call: -; j_call: TRBJ1-5; clone_size: few; v_call: TRBV7-6; cdr3_aa: CASSLGSRQPQHF; cdr3_nt: TGTGCCAGCAGTCTTGGGAGCCGTCAGCCCCAGCATTTT
cdr3_length: 12; d_call: -; j_call: TRBJ1-2; clone_size: -; v_call: TRBV10-3; cdr3_aa: CAISRAADGYTF; cdr3_nt: TGTGCCATCAGTAGGGCAGCCGATGGCTACACCTTC
cdr3_length: 16; d_call: TRBD1; j_call: TRBJ1-3; clone_size: -; v_call: TRBV4-2; cdr3_aa: CASSQGGTGPRNTIYF; cdr3_nt: TGTGCCAGCAGCCAAGGGGGGACAGGACCTAGAAACACCATATATTTT
cdr3_length: 15; d_call: -; j_call: TRBJ2-7; clone_size: -; v_call: TRBV21-1; cdr3_aa: CASSEPLTGLNEQYF; cdr3_nt: TGTGCCAGCAGCGAACCTTTGACAGGGTTAAACGAGCAGTACTTC
cdr3_length: 14; d_call: -; j_call: TRBJ2-1; clone_size: -; v_call: TRBV19; cdr3_aa: CASSISVEGSEQFF; cdr3_nt: TGTGCCAGTAGTATATCTGTCGAGGGTAGTGAGCAGTTCTTC
cdr3_length: 13; d_call: -; j_call: TRBJ2-5; clone_size: -; v_call: TRBV2; cdr3_aa: CAVAHFVRETQYF; cdr3_nt: TGTGCCGTCGCCCACTTTGTCCGGGAGACCCAGTACTTC
cdr3_length: 15; d_call: -; j_call: TRBJ2-1; clone_size: -; v_call: TRBV7-8; cdr3_aa: CASSLQQNSYNEQFF; cdr3_nt: TGTGCCAGCAGCCTACAACAGAACTCCTACAATGAGCAGTTCTTC
cdr3_length: 14; d_call: -; j_call: TRBJ1-1; clone_size: -; v_call: TRBV6-6; cdr3_aa: CASSPKPTWTEAFF; cdr3_nt: TGTGCCAGCAGCCCTAAGCCGACCTGGACTGAAGCTTTCTTT
cdr3_length: 14; d_call: -; j_call: TRBJ2-5; clone_size: -; v_call: TRBV5-1; cdr3_aa: CASSLGAYQETQYF; cdr3_nt: TGCGCCAGCAGCTTGGGGGCCTATCAAGAGACCCAGTACTTC